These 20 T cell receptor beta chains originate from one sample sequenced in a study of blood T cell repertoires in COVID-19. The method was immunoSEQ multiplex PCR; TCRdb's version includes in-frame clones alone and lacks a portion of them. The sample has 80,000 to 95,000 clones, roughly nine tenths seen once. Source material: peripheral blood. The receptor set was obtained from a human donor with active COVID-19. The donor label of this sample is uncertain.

This CDR3 reads CASSQATAGLGNTIYF. The DNA of the CDR3 is TGTGCCAGCAGCCAAGCAACAGCGGGGTTAGGAAACACCATATATTTT. The chain is built from TRBV4-2 and TRBJ1-3; no clear D. Trimming left V 1 base short and J 4 bases short, with 14 bases between. Germline V lookup: CDR1 LGHNA, CDR2 YNFKEQ. The CDR3 has 16 residues.

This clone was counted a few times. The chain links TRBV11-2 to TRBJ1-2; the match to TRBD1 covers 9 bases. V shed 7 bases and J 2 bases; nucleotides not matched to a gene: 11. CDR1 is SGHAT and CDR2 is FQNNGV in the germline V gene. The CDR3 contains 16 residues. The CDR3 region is CASTWAGTGLNYGYTF. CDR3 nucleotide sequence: TGTGCCAGCACTTGGGCAGGGACAGGGCTAAACTATGGCTACACCTTC.

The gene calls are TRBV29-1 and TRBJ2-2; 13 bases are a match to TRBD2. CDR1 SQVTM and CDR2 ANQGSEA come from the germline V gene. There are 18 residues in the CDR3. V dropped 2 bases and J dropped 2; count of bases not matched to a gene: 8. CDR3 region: CSVERLAGGIDNTGELFF. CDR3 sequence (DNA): TGCAGCGTTGAACGACTAGCGGGGGGTATAGACAACACCGGGGAGCTGTTTTTT.

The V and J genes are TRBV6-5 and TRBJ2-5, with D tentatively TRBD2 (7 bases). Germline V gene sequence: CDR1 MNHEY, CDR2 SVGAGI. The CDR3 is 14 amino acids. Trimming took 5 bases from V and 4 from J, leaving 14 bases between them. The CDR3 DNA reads TGTGCCAGCAGTATATGGGGGGGCCGAGAGACCCAGTACTTC. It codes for CASSIWGGRETQYF.

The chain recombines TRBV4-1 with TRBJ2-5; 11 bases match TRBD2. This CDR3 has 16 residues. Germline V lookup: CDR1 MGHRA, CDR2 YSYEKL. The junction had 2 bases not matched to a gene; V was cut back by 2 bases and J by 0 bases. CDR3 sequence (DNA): TGCGCCAGCAGCCAACCGACTAGCGGGGACCAAGAGACCCAGTACTTC. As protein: CASSQPTSGDQETQYF.

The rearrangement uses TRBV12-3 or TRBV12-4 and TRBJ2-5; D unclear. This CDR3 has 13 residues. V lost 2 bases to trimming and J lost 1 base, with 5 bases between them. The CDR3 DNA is TGTGCCAGCAGTTTACCGAGCCAAGAGACCCAGTACTTC. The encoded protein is CASSLPSQETQYF.

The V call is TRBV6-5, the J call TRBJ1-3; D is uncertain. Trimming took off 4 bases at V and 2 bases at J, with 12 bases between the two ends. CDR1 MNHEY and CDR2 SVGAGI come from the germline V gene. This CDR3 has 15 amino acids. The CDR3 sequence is CASSSGGGTGNTIYF. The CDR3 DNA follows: TGTGCCAGCAGTTCGGGTGGAGGGACTGGAAACACCATATATTTT.

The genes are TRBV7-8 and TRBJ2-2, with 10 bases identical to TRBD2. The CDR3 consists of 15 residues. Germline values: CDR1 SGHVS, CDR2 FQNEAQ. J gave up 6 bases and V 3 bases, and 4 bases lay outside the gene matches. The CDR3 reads CASSFSGGAAGELFF. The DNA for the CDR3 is TGTGCCAGCAGCTTCAGCGGGGGGGCCGCCGGGGAGCTGTTTTTT.

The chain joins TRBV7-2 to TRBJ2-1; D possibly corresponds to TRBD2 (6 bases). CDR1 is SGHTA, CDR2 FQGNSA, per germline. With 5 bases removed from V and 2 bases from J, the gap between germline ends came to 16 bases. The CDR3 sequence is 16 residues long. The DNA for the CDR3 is TGTGCCAGCAGCATAGATACGGGGGAGCCCTACAATGAGCAGTTCTTC. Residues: CASSIDTGEPYNEQFF.

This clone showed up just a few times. The CDR3 sequence is CASSPAAAGGMNTEAFF. The DNA for the CDR3 is TGTGCCAGCAGCCCCGCAGCGGCAGGGGGGATGAACACTGAAGCTTTCTTT. The rearrangement uses TRBV3-1 (or the pseudogene TRBV3-2) and TRBJ1-1; the match to TRBD1 covers 7 bases. This CDR3 contains 17 residues. Germline V gene sequence: CDR1 LGHDT, CDR2 YNNKEL (reference sequence). J lost 0 bases, V lost 4 bases, and 11 bases had no gene match.

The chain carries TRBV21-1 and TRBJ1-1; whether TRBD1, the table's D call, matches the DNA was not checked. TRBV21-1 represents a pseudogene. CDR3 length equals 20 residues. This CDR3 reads CASSNLKNIGVPNMNTEAFF. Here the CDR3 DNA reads TGTGCCAGCAGCAATCTAAAAAATATAGGGGTTCCAAACATGAACACTGAAGCTTTCTTT.

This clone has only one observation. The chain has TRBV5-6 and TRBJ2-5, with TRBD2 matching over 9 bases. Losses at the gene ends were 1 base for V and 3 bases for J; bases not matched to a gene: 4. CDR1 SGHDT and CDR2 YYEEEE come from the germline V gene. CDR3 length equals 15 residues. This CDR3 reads CASSLLAGNKETQYF. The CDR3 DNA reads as TGTGCCAGCAGCTTGCTAGCGGGGAACAAAGAGACCCAGTACTTC.

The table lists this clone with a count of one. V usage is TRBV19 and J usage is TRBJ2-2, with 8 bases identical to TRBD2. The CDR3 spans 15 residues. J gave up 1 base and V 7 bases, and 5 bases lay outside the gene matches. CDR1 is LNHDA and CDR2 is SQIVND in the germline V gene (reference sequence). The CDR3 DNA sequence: TGTGCCAGTAAAGGTAGCGGGATGAACACCGGGGAGCTGTTTTTT. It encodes CASKGSGMNTGELFF.

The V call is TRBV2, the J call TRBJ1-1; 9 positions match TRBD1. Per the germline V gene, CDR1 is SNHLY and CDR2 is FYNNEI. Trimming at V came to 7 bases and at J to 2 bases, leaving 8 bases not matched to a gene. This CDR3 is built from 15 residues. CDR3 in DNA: TGTGCCAGCAACCAGCCGGGACAGGGTAACACTGAAGCTTTCTTT. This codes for CASNQPGQGNTEAFF.

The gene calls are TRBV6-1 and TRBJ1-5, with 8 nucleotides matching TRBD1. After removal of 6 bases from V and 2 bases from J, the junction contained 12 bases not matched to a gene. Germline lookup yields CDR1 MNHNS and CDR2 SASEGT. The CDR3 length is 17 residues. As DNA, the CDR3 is TGTGCCAGCAGAGAATACCCCGGGACAGGTGGCAATCAGCCCCAGCATTTT. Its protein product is CASREYPGTGGNQPQHF.

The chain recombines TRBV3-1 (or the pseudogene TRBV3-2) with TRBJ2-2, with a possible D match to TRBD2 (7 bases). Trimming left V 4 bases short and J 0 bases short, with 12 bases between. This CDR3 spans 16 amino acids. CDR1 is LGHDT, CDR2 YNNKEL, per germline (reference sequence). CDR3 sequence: CASSPRGGSNTGELFF. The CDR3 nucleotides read TGTGCCAGCAGCCCACGCGGGGGCTCGAACACCGGGGAGCTGTTTTTT.

The DNA of the CDR3 is TGCGCCAGCAGCCAAGAATCTGGGGCCGGCTCCTACGAGCAGTACTTC. Protein: CASSQESGAGSYEQYF. The chain employs TRBV4-3 and TRBJ2-7; perhaps TRBD1 as D (5 bases). V was cut by 0 bases and J by 0 bases, with 12 bases left in between. Germline loops: CDR1 LGHNA, CDR2 YSLEER. CDR3 length: 16 amino acids.

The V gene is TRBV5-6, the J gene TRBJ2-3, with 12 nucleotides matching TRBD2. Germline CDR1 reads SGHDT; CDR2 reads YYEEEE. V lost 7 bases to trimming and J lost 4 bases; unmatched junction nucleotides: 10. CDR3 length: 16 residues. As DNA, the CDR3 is TGTGCCAGCGTTCCCCTAGCGGGGGGGCCTGCAGATACGCAGTATTTT. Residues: CASVPLAGGPADTQYF. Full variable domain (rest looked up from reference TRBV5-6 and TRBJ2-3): DAGVTQSPTHLIKTRGQQVTLRCSPKSGHDTVSWYQQALGQGPQFIFQYYEEEERQRGNFPDRFSGHQFPNYSSELNVNALLLGDSALYLCASVPLAGGPADTQYFGPGTRLTVL.

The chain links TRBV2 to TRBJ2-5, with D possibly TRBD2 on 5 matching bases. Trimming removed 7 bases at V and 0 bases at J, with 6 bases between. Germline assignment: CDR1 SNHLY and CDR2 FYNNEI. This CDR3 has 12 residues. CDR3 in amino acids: CASTGDQETQYF. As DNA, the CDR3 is TGTGCCAGCACCGGGGACCAAGAGACCCAGTACTTC.

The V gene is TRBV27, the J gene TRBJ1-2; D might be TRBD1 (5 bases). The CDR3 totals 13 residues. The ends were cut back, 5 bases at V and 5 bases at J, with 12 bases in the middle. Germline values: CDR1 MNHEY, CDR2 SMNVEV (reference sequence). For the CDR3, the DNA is TGTGCCAGCAGTACAGGTACCGCATATGGCTACACCTTC. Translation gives CASSTGTAYGYTF.